This TCR beta chain is from a study of blood T cells in healthy people across ages. Study-level background: About one barcoded beta molecule per two T cells came from capture by template switching.

The use of a sample-barcoded 5' primer and a J-beta primer mix characterized a second PCR of about 7 to 12 cycles. All samples gave at least 2.5 million CDR3-containing paired-end reads. One entry per CDR3 protein results from TCRdb running MiXCR on the 5' RACE reads. Among roughly 790,000 distinct CDR3 sequences, roughly 47% were seen once, and the ten largest hold 20% to 25%. This clonotype has only a few counts. Its matching antigen is unknown. Isolation of PBMCs gave at least 6 million cells per sample. This CDR3 has 11 amino acids. In germline, CDR1 is DFQATT, CDR2 SNEGSKA (reference sequence). The V end was cut by 4 bases, the J end by 3 bases, with 7 bases between. Overall study findings and caveats: Without sorted subsets, naive and antigen-experienced compartments could not be conclusively compared.

The V gene is TRBV20-1, the J gene TRBJ2-7, with D unresolved. The clonotype was recovered from a woman aged 60-75 years in good health. Sequenced input: blood. CDR3 protein: CSAIRGYEQYF. CDR3 coding DNA: TGCAGTGCTATTCGAGGCTACGAGCAGTACTTC.